This TCR beta chain was sequenced during a study of cytomegalovirus exposure and HLA in healthy donors. Overall study findings and caveats: The study labeled 180 or so TCR beta chains cytomegalovirus-associated. Confirmation was obtained in vitro that three CMV-associated chains are specific for CMV antigens.

Some clones are missing from TCRdb's copy, which holds only in-frame ones; the method was immunoSEQ multiplex PCR. The sample has around 180,000 clones; 86% are singletons. To note about this clone: Its antigen remains unknown.

Trimming took off 7 bases at V and 0 bases at J, with 12 bases between the two ends. The CDR3 runs 14 residues. The germline CDR1 and CDR2 sequences are MNHNS and SASEGT. What was sequenced was PBMCs. J is TRBJ1-1 and V is TRBV6-1; D is unclear. This sequence originates from a woman between 18 and 29 years old in good health and CMV-seronegative. CDR3 coding DNA: TGTGCCAGCATGACATCCGGGATGAACACTGAAGCTTTCTTT. It codes for CASMTSGMNTEAFF.